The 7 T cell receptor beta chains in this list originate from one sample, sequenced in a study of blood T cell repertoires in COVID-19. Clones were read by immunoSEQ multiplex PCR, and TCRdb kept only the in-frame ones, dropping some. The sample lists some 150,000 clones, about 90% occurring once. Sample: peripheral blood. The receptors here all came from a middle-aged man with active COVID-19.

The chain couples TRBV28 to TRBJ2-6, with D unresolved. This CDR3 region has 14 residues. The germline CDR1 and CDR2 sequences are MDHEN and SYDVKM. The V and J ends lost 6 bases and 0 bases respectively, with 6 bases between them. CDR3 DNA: TGTGCCAGCAGAGCGAGCTCTGGGGCCAACGTCCTGACTTTC. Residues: CASRASSGANVLTF.

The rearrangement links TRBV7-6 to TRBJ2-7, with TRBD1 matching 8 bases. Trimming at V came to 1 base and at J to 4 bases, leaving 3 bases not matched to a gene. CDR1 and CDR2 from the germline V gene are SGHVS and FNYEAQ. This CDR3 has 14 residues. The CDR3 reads CASSLEDRAYEQYF. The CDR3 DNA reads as TGTGCCAGCAGCTTAGAGGACAGGGCTTACGAGCAGTACTTC.

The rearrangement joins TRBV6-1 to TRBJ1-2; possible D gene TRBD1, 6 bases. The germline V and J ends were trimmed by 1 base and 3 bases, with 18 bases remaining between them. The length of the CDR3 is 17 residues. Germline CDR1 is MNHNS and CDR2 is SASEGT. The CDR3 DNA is TGTGCCAGCAGTGAAGTTACAGGGCCTTATCTGCACTATGGCTACACCTTC. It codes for CASSEVTGPYLHYGYTF.

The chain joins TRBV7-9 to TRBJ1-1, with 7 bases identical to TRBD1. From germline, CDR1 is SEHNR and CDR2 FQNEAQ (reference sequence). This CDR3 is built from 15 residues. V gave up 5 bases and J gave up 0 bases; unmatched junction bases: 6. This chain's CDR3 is CASSRQGFMNTEAFF. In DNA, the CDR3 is TGTGCCAGCAGCCGACAGGGCTTCATGAACACTGAAGCTTTCTTT.

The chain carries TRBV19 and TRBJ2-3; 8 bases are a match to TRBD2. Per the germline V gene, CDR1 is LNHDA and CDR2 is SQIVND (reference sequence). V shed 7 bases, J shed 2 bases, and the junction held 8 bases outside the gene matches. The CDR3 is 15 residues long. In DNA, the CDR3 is TGTGCCAGTACGGTAGCGGGGAACCCCACAGATACGCAGTATTTT. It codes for CASTVAGNPTDTQYF.

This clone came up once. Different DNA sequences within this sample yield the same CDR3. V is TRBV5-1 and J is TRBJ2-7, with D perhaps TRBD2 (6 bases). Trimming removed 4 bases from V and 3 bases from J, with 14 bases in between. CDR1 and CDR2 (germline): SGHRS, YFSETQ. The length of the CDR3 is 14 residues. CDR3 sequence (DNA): TGCGCCAGCAGCGGTGGGGGGTTGAGCTACGAGCAGTACTTC. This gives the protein CASSGGGLSYEQYF.

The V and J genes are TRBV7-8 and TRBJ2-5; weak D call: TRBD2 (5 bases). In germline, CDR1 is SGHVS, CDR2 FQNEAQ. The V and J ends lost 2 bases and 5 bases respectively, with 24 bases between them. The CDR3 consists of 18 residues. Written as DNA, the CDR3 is TGTGCCAGCAGCTTACGGTCCTGGGGTTCCAGGACTGATGAGACCCAGTACTTC. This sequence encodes CASSLRSWGSRTDETQYF.